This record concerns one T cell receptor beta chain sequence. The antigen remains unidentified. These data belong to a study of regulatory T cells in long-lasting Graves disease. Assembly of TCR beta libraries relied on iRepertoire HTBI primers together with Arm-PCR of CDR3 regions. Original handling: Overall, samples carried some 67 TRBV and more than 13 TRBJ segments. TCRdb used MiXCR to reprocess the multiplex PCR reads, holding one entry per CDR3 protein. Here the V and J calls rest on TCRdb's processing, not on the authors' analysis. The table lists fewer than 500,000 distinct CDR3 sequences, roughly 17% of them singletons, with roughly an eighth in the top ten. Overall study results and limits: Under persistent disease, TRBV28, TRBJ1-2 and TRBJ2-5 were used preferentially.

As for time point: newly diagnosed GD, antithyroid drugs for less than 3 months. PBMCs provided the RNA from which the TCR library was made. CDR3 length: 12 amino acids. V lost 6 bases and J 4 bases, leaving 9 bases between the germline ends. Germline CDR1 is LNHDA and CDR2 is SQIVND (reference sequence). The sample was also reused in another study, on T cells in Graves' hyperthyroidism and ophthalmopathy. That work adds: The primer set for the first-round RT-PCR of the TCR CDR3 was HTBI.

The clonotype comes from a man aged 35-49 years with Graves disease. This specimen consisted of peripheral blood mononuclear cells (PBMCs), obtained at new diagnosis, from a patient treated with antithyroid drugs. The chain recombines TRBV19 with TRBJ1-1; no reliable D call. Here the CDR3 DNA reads TGTGCCAGTAGGATAATGGGCACTGAAGCTTTCTTT. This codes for CASRIMGTEAFF.